This entry lists 10 T cell receptor beta chains sequenced from one sample in a study of T cell repertoires in aging, cancer and after chemotherapy. The template was genomic DNA from peripheral blood, not RNA. Rearranged V-D-J TRB sequences were amplified with a mixed TRB-A/B primer pool. TCRdb reprocessed the multiplex PCR reads with MiXCR, giving one entry per CDR3 protein. The sample shows more than 10,000 distinct CDR3 sequences, roughly 25% of them seen only once. The material sequenced was blood. These receptors were taken from a human donor in good health.

About this clonotype: One end of the junction is discordant with germline, which a read error may explain. This sequence joins TRBV5-5 and TRBJ2-3, with 7 bases lining up with TRBD2. The CDR3 has 15 amino acids. Germline CDR1 is SGHKS and CDR2 is YYEKEE (reference sequence). CDR3 bases: TGCGCCAGCAGCTTGGATCAGGGAGGGACAGATACGCAGTATTTT. Translating it yields CASSLDQGGTDTQYF.

The genes are TRBV6-5 and TRBJ2-4, with TRBD1 matching 11 bases. Germline V gene sequence: CDR1 MNHEY, CDR2 SVGAGI. The length of the CDR3 is 18 residues. The J segment lost 2 bases and the V segment lost 6 bases, leaving 12 bases of the junction unmatched. Here the CDR3 reads CASSPGGQGARTKNIQYF. In DNA form, the CDR3 reads TGTGCCAGCAGCCCCGGTGGACAGGGGGCGCGCACCAAAAACATTCAGTACTTC.

This clonotype was observed a few times. V and J are TRBV12-3 or TRBV12-4 and TRBJ1-3; D is unclear. The CDR3 covers 15 residues. The germline V and J ends were trimmed by 5 bases and 0 bases, with 11 bases remaining between them. The CDR3 is CASSRLVNSGNTIYF. CDR3 nucleotide sequence: TGTGCCAGCAGTCGCCTAGTTAACTCTGGAAACACCATATATTTT.

The genes are TRBV6-1 and TRBJ1-2; a possible D gene is TRBD1 (6 bases). The CDR3 extends over 13 amino acids. Trimming shortened V by 7 bases and J by 8 bases, and 17 bases separated the two germline ends. Germline loops: CDR1 MNHNS, CDR2 SASEGT. The CDR3 bases are TGTGCCAGCACACCACAGGGTTTGGAGGGCTACACCTTC. Translation gives CASTPQGLEGYTF.

This clonotype was recorded many times. An end of the junction differs from the germline gene, which may be a read error. The chain is built from TRBV19 and TRBJ2-1; 9 bases align to TRBD1. In germline, CDR1 is LNHDA, CDR2 SQIVND (reference sequence). The CDR3 spans 14 residues. This CDR3 reads CASRQGTGYNEQFF. In nucleotides, the CDR3 is TGTGCCAGTAGACAAGGGACAGGGTACAACGAGCAGTTCTTC.

In the case of this clonotype: The junction departs from germline at one end; a sequencing error may be responsible. V gene TRBV20-1 combines with J gene TRBJ2-5; 7 bases map to TRBD1. The CDR3 has 13 residues. Germline V gives CDR1 DFQATT, CDR2 SNEGSKA (reference sequence). CDR3 loop: CRARDSYQETQYF. In DNA, the CDR3 is TGCAGAGCTAGGGACAGCTACCAAGAGACCCAGTACTTC.

Concerning this clonotype: One end of the junction varies from germline; a read error may be responsible. The CDR3 here is CASRGDRGQMKTEAFF. DNA of the CDR3: TGTGCCAGCAGGGGGGACAGGGGCCAGATGAAAACTGAAGCTTTCTTT. The chain combines TRBV12-3 or TRBV12-4 with TRBJ1-1, with 10 positions matching TRBD1. The CDR3 sequence is 16 residues long.

The V and J genes are TRBV19 and TRBJ1-1; possible D gene TRBD1, 6 bases. The CDR3 runs to 16 residues. Looked up from germline, CDR1 is LNHDA and CDR2 is SQIVND (reference sequence). Trimming shortened V by 2 bases and J by 1 base, and 14 bases separated the two germline ends. Here the CDR3 DNA reads TGTGCCAGTAGTATAAGGGGAAGGGGGGCGAACACTGAAGCTTTCTTT. It is translated as CASSIRGRGANTEAFF. The full variable domain, in which reference TRBV19 and TRBJ1-1 provide the parts outside the CDR3, is DGGITQSPKYLFRKEGQNVTLSCEQNLNHDAMYWYRQDPGQGLRLIYYSQIVNDFQKGDIAEGYSVSREKKESFPLTVTSAQKNPTAFYLCASSIRGRGANTEAFFGQGTRLTVV.

A few counts support this clonotype. Written as DNA, the CDR3 is TGCAGTGCTAGAACGGGACTAGCCTACAATGAGCAGTTCTTC. Amino acids: CSARTGLAYNEQFF. The chain has TRBV20-1 and TRBJ2-1; 8 bases align to TRBD2. The CDR3 sequence is 14 residues long. Germline CDR1 is DFQATT and CDR2 is SNEGSKA (reference sequence). V lost 2 bases to trimming and J lost 2 bases; unmatched junction nucleotides: 2.

As regards this clonotype: One end of the junction is discordant with germline, which a read error may explain. This chain joins TRBV6-2 or TRBV6-3 and TRBJ2-3; D is perhaps TRBD2 (5 bases). The CDR3 has 11 amino acids. CDR1 and CDR2 (germline): MNHEY, SVGEGT. For the CDR3, the DNA is TGTGCCAGCTGTTATTTTAGCGCGCAGTATTTT. It encodes CASCYFSAQYF.